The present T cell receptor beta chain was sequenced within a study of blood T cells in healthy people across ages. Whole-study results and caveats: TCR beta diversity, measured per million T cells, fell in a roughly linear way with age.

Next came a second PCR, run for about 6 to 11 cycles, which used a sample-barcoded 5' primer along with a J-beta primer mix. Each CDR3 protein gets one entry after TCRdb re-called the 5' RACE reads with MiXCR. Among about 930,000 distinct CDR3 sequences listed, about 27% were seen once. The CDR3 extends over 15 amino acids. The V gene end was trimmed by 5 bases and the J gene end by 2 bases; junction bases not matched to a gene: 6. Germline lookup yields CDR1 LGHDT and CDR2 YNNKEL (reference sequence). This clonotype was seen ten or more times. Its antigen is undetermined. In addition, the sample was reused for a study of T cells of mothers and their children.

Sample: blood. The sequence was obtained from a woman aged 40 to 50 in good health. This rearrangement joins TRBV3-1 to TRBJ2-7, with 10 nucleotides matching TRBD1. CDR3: CASSIPGTGAYEQYF. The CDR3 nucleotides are TGTGCCAGCAGCATCCCCGGGACAGGGGCCTACGAGCAGTACTTC.